Listed here are 11 T cell receptor beta chains from one sample, sequenced in a study of shared clonotypes between healthy human individuals. Data came from immunoSEQ multiplex PCR; TCRdb stores just in-frame clones and leaves some out. The data show about 870,000 clones, 80% to 95% seen once. CD45RO-negative cells were positively selected for CCR7, leaving out terminally differentiated effector memory CD45RA+ cells. Sequenced input: naive CD8+ T cells sorted from blood. Every receptor here comes from a man younger than 45 in good health.

V is TRBV29-1 and J is TRBJ2-1; perhaps D is TRBD1 or TRBD2 (5 bases each). CDR3 length: 10 residues. Germline V gives CDR1 SQVTM, CDR2 ANQGSEA. V lost 4 bases and J 9 bases, leaving 7 bases between the germline ends. The CDR3 region has the DNA TGCAGCGTTGGGGGGTTTGAGCAGTTCTTC. It is translated as CSVGGFEQFF.

V gene TRBV4-1 combines with J gene TRBJ1-1; 8 nucleotides agree with TRBD1. The CDR3 totals 15 residues. V dropped 4 bases and J dropped 0; count of bases not matched to a gene: 4. Germline-derived CDR1 and CDR2 are MGHRA and YSYEKL. The CDR3 reads CASSLETGVNTEAFF. The CDR3 nucleotides read TGCGCCAGCAGCCTGGAGACAGGGGTGAACACTGAAGCTTTCTTT.

The V call is TRBV7-9, the J call TRBJ1-1; D may be TRBD1 (6 bases). Between the trimmed V and J ends, which lost 5 bases and 0 bases, there was a span of 10 bases. The CDR3 sequence is 14 residues long. Germline V gene lookup returns CDR1 SEHNR and CDR2 FQNEAQ (reference sequence). The CDR3 reads CASSTDRLNTEAFF. The DNA for the CDR3 is TGTGCCAGCAGCACAGACAGGTTGAACACTGAAGCTTTCTTT.

J is TRBJ2-7 and V is TRBV7-9; D is unclear. V was shortened by 4 bases and J by 0 bases, with 10 bases between the two germline ends. Germline V gene sequence: CDR1 SEHNR, CDR2 FQNEAQ (reference sequence). The CDR3 contains 14 residues. CDR3 loop: CASSSMISSYEQYF. In DNA form, the CDR3 reads TGTGCCAGCAGCTCCATGATTAGCTCCTACGAGCAGTACTTC.

The chain has TRBV11-2 and TRBJ2-4; 8 bases fit TRBD1. This CDR3 has 17 amino acids. Losses at the gene ends were 5 bases for V and 6 bases for J; bases not matched to a gene: 15. Germline lookup yields CDR1 SGHAT and CDR2 FQNNGV. CDR3 sequence (DNA): TGTGCCAGCAGCGTAGCAACTAGCACCACAGGGGGAAACATTCAGTACTTC. It codes for CASSVATSTTGGNIQYF.

V usage is TRBV29-1 and J usage is TRBJ2-5; 13 positions match TRBD2. With V trimmed by 6 bases and J by 0 bases, 7 bases remained unmatched. This CDR3 is 16 amino acids long. Germline V gene sequence: CDR1 SQVTM, CDR2 ANQGSEA. CDR3 loop: CSVGTSGTAYQETQYF. The CDR3 DNA sequence: TGCAGCGTCGGGACTAGCGGGACGGCGTACCAAGAGACCCAGTACTTC.

CDR3 DNA sequence: TGTGCCAGCAGTTCCCGGACAGGGGGCGCAGATACGCAGTATTTT. As protein: CASSSRTGGADTQYF. The chain links TRBV28 to TRBJ2-3; 11 nucleotides agree with TRBD1. Germline V gene lookup returns CDR1 MDHEN and CDR2 SYDVKM. Trimming at V came to 4 bases and at J to 4 bases, leaving 4 bases not matched to a gene. The CDR3 runs to 15 residues.

Notes on this clone: Other DNA sequences in the same sample also yield this CDR3. V usage is TRBV27 and J usage is TRBJ2-7; 12 bases agree with TRBD2. There are 15 residues in the CDR3. V gave up 2 bases and J gave up 3 bases; unmatched junction bases: 2. Germline values: CDR1 MNHEY, CDR2 SMNVEV (reference sequence). CDR3 in amino acids: CASSLRLAGVYEQYF. The CDR3, as DNA: TGTGCCAGCAGTTTAAGACTAGCGGGAGTCTACGAGCAGTACTTC.

As for this clone: The same CDR3 can be traced to other DNA sequences in this sample. The chain combines TRBV27 with TRBJ2-1, with a possible D match to TRBD2 (6 bases). This CDR3 has 13 amino acids. Trimming removed 3 bases from V and 3 bases from J, with 6 bases in between. From germline, CDR1 is MNHEY and CDR2 SMNVEV (reference sequence). CDR3 sequence (DNA): TGTGCCAGCAGTTTCGGGAGCTACAATGAGCAGTTCTTC. Residues: CASSFGSYNEQFF.

This chain uses TRBV5-8 with TRBJ2-7; TRBD2 aligns across 7 bases. V was pared by 4 bases and J by 2 bases, with 12 bases of the junction left unmatched. The V gene's germline CDR1 is SGHTS and CDR2 YDEGEE. The CDR3 sequence is 16 residues long. The DNA of the CDR3 is TGTGCCAGCAGCCAGACGCATCTTGGACTAGCCTACGAGCAGTACTTC. It codes for CASSQTHLGLAYEQYF.

The chain joins TRBV7-9 to TRBJ2-1; 9 positions agree with TRBD2. The ends lost 8 bases at V and 5 bases at J; junction bases unmatched: 16. Germline CDR1 and CDR2: SEHNR and FQNEAQ (reference sequence). This CDR3 spans 17 amino acids. The CDR3 sequence: CASLIRGVAGVNNEQFF. The CDR3 DNA sequence: TGTGCCAGCCTCATCAGAGGAGTAGCGGGAGTTAACAATGAGCAGTTCTTC.